The 29 T cell receptor beta chains below come from one sample, sequenced in a study of blood T cell repertoires in COVID-19. The data were produced by immunoSEQ multiplex PCR, yet TCRdb's version contains in-frame clones alone and is incomplete. The sample gives 24,000 or so clones, 88% of which show up once; around 20% is in the top ten. The sample was peripheral blood. These receptors were collected from a man aged 65-85 years in a cohort sampled during active COVID-19.

The V and J genes are TRBV11-2 and TRBJ2-1; 10 bases align to TRBD2. J was trimmed by 7 bases and V by 5 bases; bases with no gene match: 8. From germline, CDR1 is SGHAT and CDR2 FQNNGV. The CDR3 extends over 15 amino acids. The CDR3 sequence is CASSREREGRNEQFF. CDR3 nucleotides: TGTGCCAGCAGCCGGGAGCGGGAGGGCCGAAATGAGCAGTTCTTC.

The genes are TRBV5-1 and TRBJ2-2; no reliable D call. The CDR3 sequence is 15 residues long. CDR1 is SGHRS, CDR2 YFSETQ, per germline. Trimming stripped 4 bases from V and 0 bases from J, with 10 bases between. CDR3 loop: CASSLTTPNTGELFF. The CDR3 DNA reads as TGCGCCAGCAGCCTAACTACCCCGAACACCGGGGAGCTGTTTTTT.

J is TRBJ2-2 and V is TRBV7-9; TRBD2 agrees at 13 bases. Germline CDR1 SEHNR, CDR2 FQNEAQ (reference sequence). The CDR3 runs to 16 residues. The junction had 6 bases not matched to a gene; V was cut back by 4 bases and J by 7 bases. The CDR3 loop reads CASSWTGLAGHGELFF. CDR3 nucleotides: TGTGCCAGCAGCTGGACGGGACTAGCGGGACACGGGGAGCTGTTTTTT. The full variable domain, in which reference TRBV7-9 and TRBJ2-2 provide the parts outside the CDR3, is DTGVSQNPRHKITKRGQNVTFRCDPISEHNRLYWYRQTLGQGPEFLTYFQNEAQLEKSRLLSDRFSAERPKGSFSTLEIQRTEQGDSAMYLCASSWTGLAGHGELFFGEGSRLTVL.

Concerning this clone itself: This same CDR3 is encoded by further DNA sequences in the sample. The chain is built from TRBV7-9 and TRBJ1-1; 8 bases align to TRBD1. Germline V CDR1 and CDR2: SEHNR, FQNEAQ (reference sequence). V dropped 3 bases and J dropped 1; count of bases not matched to a gene: 4. This CDR3 is 15 amino acids long. The CDR3 loop is CASSLPGQANTEAFF. DNA for the CDR3: TGTGCCAGCAGCTTGCCGGGACAGGCGAACACTGAAGCTTTCTTT.

The CDR3 DNA is TGTGCCAGCAGCGTCGGCACAGGGGGCGCGGAGACCCAGTACTTC. Translated, it gives CASSVGTGGAETQYF. The chain recombines TRBV9 with TRBJ2-5; 9 bases fit TRBD1. Per germline, CDR1 SGDLS and CDR2 YYNGEE. The CDR3 has 15 residues. The V segment lost 2 bases and the J segment 5 bases; nucleotides outside the gene matches: 7.

J is TRBJ2-1 and V is TRBV29-1, with 10 nucleotides matching TRBD2. Germline V gene lookup returns CDR1 SQVTM and CDR2 ANQGSEA. The CDR3 totals 16 residues. Trimming took 1 base from V and 2 from J; bases not matched to a gene: 5. CDR3 sequence reads: CSVEVGLAGAYNEQFF. The CDR3 coding sequence is TGCAGCGTTGAAGTGGGTCTAGCGGGGGCCTACAATGAGCAGTTCTTC.

The chain links TRBV11-1 to TRBJ1-2; no definite D call. Deletions cut 1 base from V and 3 bases from J, with 6 bases between. CDR3 length: 13 amino acids. Germline V gene data show CDR1 as SGHAT and CDR2 as FQDESV (reference sequence). The CDR3 sequence: CASSLGGDYGYTF. CDR3 DNA sequence: TGTGCCAGCAGCTTAGGCGGTGACTATGGCTACACCTTC.

In this sample, this clone turned up once. The rearrangement uses TRBV24-1 and TRBJ2-2, with a possible D match to TRBD1 (5 bases). V was pared by 4 bases and J by 6 bases, with 11 bases between. Germline V gene sequence: CDR1 KGHDR, CDR2 SFDVKD. This CDR3 has 14 residues. CDR3 nucleotides: TGTGCCACCAGTGACCCCAGGGTACCCGGGGAGCTGTTTTTT. This gives the protein CATSDPRVPGELFF.

This clone was seen only a few times. The rearrangement joins TRBV5-1 to TRBJ1-1, with 8 positions matching TRBD1. CDR1 SGHRS and CDR2 YFSETQ come from the germline V gene. The CDR3 sequence is 15 residues long. Unmatched junction bases numbered 7, after V lost 2 bases and J lost 4 bases. CDR3 sequence (DNA): TGCGCCAGCAGCTTTCAGGGGGCGGTAAGCACTGAAGCTTTCTTT. As protein: CASSFQGAVSTEAFF.

The gene calls are TRBV27 and TRBJ2-5, with a weak D call TRBD2 (6 bases). Germline values: CDR1 MNHEY, CDR2 SMNVEV (reference sequence). The germline V and J ends were trimmed by 2 bases and 2 bases, with 12 bases remaining between them. The CDR3 totals 15 residues. The CDR3 is CASSLGWGEQETQYF. CDR3 bases: TGTGCCAGCAGTTTAGGGTGGGGGGAACAAGAGACCCAGTACTTC.

V gene TRBV7-2 combines with J gene TRBJ1-1; tentative D call: TRBD1 (5 bases). This CDR3 region has 15 residues. CDR1 is SGHTA and CDR2 is FQGNSA in the germline V gene. Trimming cost V 5 bases and J 0 bases, with 13 bases left between them. CDR3 coding DNA: TGTGCCAGCAGCCCGCCCAAGGGGATGAACACTGAAGCTTTCTTT. Amino acids: CASSPPKGMNTEAFF.

The chain carries TRBV28 and TRBJ1-1; TRBD1 agrees at 9 bases. Germline lookup yields CDR1 MDHEN and CDR2 SYDVKM. This CDR3 contains 12 residues. V dropped 8 bases and J dropped 7; count of bases not matched to a gene: 5. CDR3 region: CASDYRGREAFF. The CDR3 bases are TGTGCCAGCGATTACAGGGGGCGTGAAGCTTTCTTT.

V gene TRBV7-3 combines with J gene TRBJ2-7; 8 bases match TRBD1. Germline trimming cut 5 bases from V and 0 bases from J; bases unmatched to any gene: 3. This CDR3 is built from 14 residues. Germline CDR1 is SGHTA and CDR2 is FQGTGA. The CDR3 nucleotides are TGTGCCAGCAGCAAAGACAGGGGCTCCTACGAGCAGTACTTC. Residues: CASSKDRGSYEQYF.

The chain couples TRBV28 to TRBJ1-4, with a possible D match to TRBD1 (6 bases). The CDR3 spans 14 residues. The germline V gene encodes CDR1 MDHEN and CDR2 SYDVKM. Trimming removed 2 bases at V and 8 bases at J, with 12 bases between. The CDR3 DNA follows: TGTGCCAGCAGTTTAGCAGGGGAAAGGGAAAAACTGTTTTTT. Amino acid sequence: CASSLAGEREKLFF.

The chain carries TRBV27 and TRBJ2-1, with 12 positions matching TRBD1. Germline CDR1 and CDR2: MNHEY and SMNVEV (reference sequence). The CDR3 is 19 residues long. With 1 base clipped from V and 0 bases from J, the junction kept 7 bases outside the gene matches. The CDR3 sequence is CASSLLGQGAWGSYNEQFF. CDR3 in DNA: TGTGCCAGCAGTTTATTGGGACAGGGGGCTTGGGGCTCCTACAATGAGCAGTTCTTC.

This clone was picked up one time. The chain uses TRBV28 and TRBJ2-7, with 7 positions matching TRBD1. CDR1 is MDHEN and CDR2 is SYDVKM in the germline V gene. V lost 2 bases and J lost 0; bases outside the gene matches: 4. The CDR3 totals 15 residues. CDR3 bases: TGTGCCAGCAGTTTAACCGGGACAGTCTCCTACGAGCAGTACTTC. Protein sequence: CASSLTGTVSYEQYF.

This chain links TRBV7-9 with TRBJ2-3, with 13 bases lining up with TRBD2. The CDR3 length is 16 residues. The germline CDR1 and CDR2 sequences are SEHNR and FQNEAQ (reference sequence). The V segment lost 5 bases and the J segment 7 bases; nucleotides outside the gene matches: 9. This CDR3 is CASSPSWTSGRHTQYF. The CDR3, as DNA: TGTGCCAGCAGCCCAAGCTGGACTAGCGGGAGACATACGCAGTATTTT.

This chain links TRBV10-3 with TRBJ2-1, with D possibly TRBD2 on 5 matching bases. Germline CDR1 is ENHRY and CDR2 is SYGVKD. The ends were cut back, 3 bases at V and 5 bases at J, with 11 bases in the middle. The CDR3 covers 14 residues. The CDR3 sequence: CAISDGMLNNEQFF. CDR3 nucleotide sequence: TGTGCCATCAGTGACGGGATGCTAAACAATGAGCAGTTCTTC.

This chain links TRBV7-3 with TRBJ2-3; TRBD2 is a possible D gene (5 bases). The CDR3 is 14 amino acids. Trimming pared 8 bases from V and 2 bases from J, leaving 14 bases between. Germline CDR1 and CDR2: SGHTA and FQGTGA. DNA of the CDR3: TGTGCCAGCGGCCGATCGGGGATCACAGATACGCAGTATTTT. Its protein is CASGRSGITDTQYF.

The rearrangement links TRBV6-1 to TRBJ2-4; D unresolved. The CDR3 runs 15 residues. Deletions cut 3 bases from V and 0 bases from J, with 9 bases between. CDR1 and CDR2 (germline): MNHNS, SASEGT. The CDR3 protein is CASSEQVRAKNIQYF. CDR3 bases: TGTGCCAGCAGTGAGCAGGTCAGAGCCAAAAACATTCAGTACTTC.

This clone was detected only a few times. V is TRBV6-2 or TRBV6-3 and J is TRBJ2-7; a possible D gene is TRBD2 (6 bases). The V end was cut by 2 bases, the J end by 0 bases, with 8 bases between. Per germline, CDR1 MNHEY and CDR2 SVGEGT. The CDR3 spans 14 residues. This CDR3 reads CASSYGRSSYEQYF. Written as DNA, the CDR3 is TGTGCCAGCAGTTACGGGAGGAGCTCCTACGAGCAGTACTTC.

Written as DNA, the CDR3 is TGTGCCAGCAGCTCCGGACACCTCTACGAGCAGTACTTC. As protein: CASSSGHLYEQYF. The chain uses TRBV11-3 and TRBJ2-7; a possible D gene is TRBD1 (5 bases). Trimming took off 4 bases at V and 3 bases at J, with 10 bases between the two ends. The CDR3 covers 13 residues. Germline V gene sequence: CDR1 SGHNT, CDR2 YENEEA.

This chain joins TRBV28 and TRBJ1-1; TRBD1 aligns across 8 bases. Germline CDR1 and CDR2: MDHEN and SYDVKM. The CDR3 runs to 15 residues. V shed 4 bases and J 3 bases; nucleotides not matched to a gene: 7. The DNA for the CDR3 is TGTGCCAGCAGTTCTCGGACAGGGAGTTACACTGAAGCTTTCTTT. Residues: CASSSRTGSYTEAFF.

This rearrangement joins TRBV28 to TRBJ2-1; D may be TRBD2 (6 bases). The germline CDR1 and CDR2 sequences are MDHEN and SYDVKM. The V and J ends lost 6 bases and 5 bases respectively, with 17 bases between them. The CDR3 contains 15 residues. CDR3 sequence reads: CASSNPSAAHNEQFF. The CDR3 region has the DNA TGTGCCAGCAGCAACCCTAGCGCGGCCCACAATGAGCAGTTCTTC.

The CDR3 coding sequence is TGTGCCAGCAGAACAGGGGGGGAATATGTCGGAGCTTTCTTT. Translating it yields CASRTGGEYVGAFF. The V call is TRBV2, the J call TRBJ1-1; 8 nucleotides align to TRBD1. The CDR3 has 14 amino acids. Germline V gives CDR1 SNHLY, CDR2 FYNNEI. The V gene end was trimmed by 6 bases and the J gene end by 10 bases; junction bases not matched to a gene: 13.

The chain has TRBV2 and TRBJ2-7, with D possibly TRBD1 on 6 matching bases. This CDR3 is 14 amino acids long. Trimming left V 4 bases short and J 6 bases short, with 16 bases between. The V gene's germline CDR1 is SNHLY and CDR2 FYNNEI. The DNA of the CDR3 is TGTGCCAGCAGTGCCGCGCTGGGGGCGATCGAGCAGTACTTC. It codes for CASSAALGAIEQYF.

This rearrangement joins TRBV20-1 to TRBJ2-3, with 11 bases identical to TRBD2. The CDR3 spans 13 residues. Germline-derived CDR1 and CDR2 are DFQATT and SNEGSKA (reference sequence). Unmatched junction bases numbered 10, after V lost 3 bases and J lost 14 bases. CDR3 region: CSASFSGRAVAYF. The CDR3 nucleotides read TGCAGTGCTAGTTTTAGCGGGAGGGCCGTTGCGTATTTT.

The chain joins TRBV28 to TRBJ1-1; perhaps TRBD1 as D (6 bases). V was trimmed by 3 bases and J by 6 bases, leaving 11 bases between them. Germline CDR1 and CDR2: MDHEN and SYDVKM. The length of the CDR3 is 13 residues. This CDR3 is CASSFAGAPEAFF. The CDR3 DNA sequence: TGTGCCAGCAGTTTTGCAGGGGCACCTGAAGCTTTCTTT.

The table lists this clone with a count of one. The chain employs TRBV5-1 and TRBJ2-7; D not resolved. Germline CDR1 reads SGHRS; CDR2 reads YFSETQ. The CDR3 sequence is 13 residues long. V gave up 2 bases and J gave up 6 bases, with 12 bases separating them. This CDR3 reads CASSFSSELEQYF. As DNA, the CDR3 is TGCGCCAGCAGCTTTTCCAGCGAGCTCGAGCAGTACTTC.